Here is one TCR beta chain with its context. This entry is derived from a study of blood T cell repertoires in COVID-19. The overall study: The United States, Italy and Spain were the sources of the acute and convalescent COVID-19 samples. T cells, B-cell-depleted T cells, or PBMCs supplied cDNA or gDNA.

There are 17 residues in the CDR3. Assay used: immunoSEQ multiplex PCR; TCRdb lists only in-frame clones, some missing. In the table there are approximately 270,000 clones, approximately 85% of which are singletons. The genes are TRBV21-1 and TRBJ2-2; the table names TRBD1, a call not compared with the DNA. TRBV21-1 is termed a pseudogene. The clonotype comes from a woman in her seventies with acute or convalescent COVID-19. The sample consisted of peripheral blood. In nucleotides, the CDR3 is TGTGCCAGCAGCAAAGGAGCCACAGGGAATTGCACCGGGGAGCTGTTTTTT. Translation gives CASSKGATGNCTGELFF.